Presented here are 4 T cell receptor beta chains from one specimen sequenced in a study of identical twins. TCRdb itself ran the 5' RACE reads through MiXCR, one entry per CDR3 protein. The data show 400,000 to 600,000 distinct CDR3 sequences, with more than 20% seen just once and approximately 0.52% held by the top ten. These data were also filed under a second study, of yellow fever vaccine responses in identical twins.

The specimen was CD4+ T cells sorted from blood. Receptor source: a woman in her late teens or twenties in good health.

This chain connects TRBV20-1 to TRBJ2-1, with 13 bases lining up with TRBD2. The CDR3 runs to 15 residues. V lost 8 bases to trimming and J lost 6 bases; unmatched junction nucleotides: 10. Germline loops: CDR1 DFQATT, CDR2 SNEGSKA (reference sequence). DNA of the CDR3: TGCAGTACTGCCCGGACTAGCGGGAGTAGCAATGAGCAGTTCTTC. Translated: CSTARTSGSSNEQFF.

The CDR3 region is CASRSDNEKLFF. The CDR3 nucleotides are TGCGCCAGCAGATCCGATAATGAAAAACTGTTTTTT. The J gene is TRBJ1-4, the V gene TRBV5-1; no clear D. The germline V and J ends were trimmed by 5 bases and 4 bases, with 6 bases remaining between them. This CDR3 comprises 12 residues. Germline V CDR1 and CDR2: SGHRS, YFSETQ.

This sequence joins TRBV29-1 and TRBJ2-1, with D perhaps matching TRBD1 or TRBD2 (5 bases each). CDR1 is SQVTM and CDR2 is ANQGSEA in the germline V gene. The CDR3 consists of 13 residues. The CDR3 coding sequence is TGCGCAATCGGGGCCTGGGGCAGGAATGAGCAGTTCTTC. It is translated as CAIGAWGRNEQFF.

This clonotype occurred many times. V is TRBV11-2 and J is TRBJ2-2; TRBD2 agrees at 14 bases. CDR3 length: 19 residues. Losses at the gene ends were 5 bases for V and 2 bases for J; bases not matched to a gene: 10. Germline CDR1 and CDR2: SGHAT and FQNNGV. The CDR3 sequence is CASSLRPGTSGSNTGELFF. The CDR3 DNA sequence: TGTGCCAGCAGCCTACGACCCGGGACTAGCGGGAGTAACACCGGGGAGCTGTTTTTT. The whole variable domain, filled in from reference TRBV11-2 and TRBJ2-2, reads EAGVAQSPRYKIIEKRQSVAFWCNPISGHATLYWYQQILGQGPKLLIQFQNNGVVDDSQLPKDRFSAERLKGVDSTLKIQPAKLEDSAVYLCASSLRPGTSGSNTGELFFGEGSRLTVL.